Reported below is one T cell receptor beta chain. It was with random hexamers that about 0.45 to 1 ug RNA was reverse transcribed. Amplification of TCR beta CDR3 across 54 Vbeta and 13 Jbeta was performed with immunoSEQ multiplex PCR. TCRdb redid the calling of the immunoSEQ multiplex PCR reads with MiXCR, one entry per CDR3 protein. The sample consists of fewer than 150,000 distinct CDR3 sequences, around nine tenths of them appearing once. The trim removed 5 bases at V and 6 bases at J, leaving 5 bases unmatched. CDR3 size: 15 residues. The germline V gene encodes CDR1 LNHDA and CDR2 SQIVND (reference sequence). From blood CD8+ and CD4+ T cells, TCR beta sequences were generated. This entry is derived from a study of CD8 T cells in Susac syndrome.

Sample: CD8+ T cells from PBMCs. This chain connects TRBV19 to TRBJ2-1; 12 bases map to TRBD2. The clonotype originates from a human donor with multiple sclerosis. CDR3 nucleotides: TGTGCCAGTAGTTACGGACTAGCGGGAACCAATGAGCAGTTCTTC. It encodes CASSYGLAGTNEQFF. The entire variable domain, with the rest obtained from reference TRBV19 and TRBJ2-1, is as follows: DGGITQSPKYLFRKEGQNVTLSCEQNLNHDAMYWYRQDPGQGLRLIYYSQIVNDFQKGDIAEGYSVSREKKESFPLTVTSAQKNPTAFYLCASSYGLAGTNEQFFGPGTRLTVL.